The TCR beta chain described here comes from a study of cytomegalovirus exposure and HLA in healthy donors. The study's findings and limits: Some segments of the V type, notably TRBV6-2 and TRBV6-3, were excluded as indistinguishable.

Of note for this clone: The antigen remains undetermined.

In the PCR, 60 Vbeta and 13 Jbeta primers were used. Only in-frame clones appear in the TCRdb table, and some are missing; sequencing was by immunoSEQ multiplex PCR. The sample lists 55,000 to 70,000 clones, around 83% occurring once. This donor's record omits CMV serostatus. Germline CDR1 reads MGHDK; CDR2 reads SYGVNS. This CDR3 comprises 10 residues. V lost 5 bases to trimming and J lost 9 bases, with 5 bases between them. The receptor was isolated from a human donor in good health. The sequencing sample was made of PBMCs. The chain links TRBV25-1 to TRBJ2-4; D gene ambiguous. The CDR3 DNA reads TGTGCCAGCAGTCAGGTCATTCAGTACTTC. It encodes CASSQVIQYF.